Listed below are T cell receptor beta chains from one sample, sequenced in a study of beta chain features in type 1 diabetes. TCRdb's copy holds only in-frame clones and misses some; the assay was immunoSEQ multiplex PCR. The sample records approximately 170,000 clones, over 55% being singletons. The sample taken for sequencing was naive CD4+ T cells from blood. Every receptor here comes from a young man with type 1 diabetes. The CDR3 runs from the conserved cysteine through the conserved F or W. D genes are given only for firm matches. Only some rows state a clone size, as once, few, many or a class for expanded clones.

j_gene | abundance | v_gene | d_gene | CDR3nt | CDR3aa
TRBJ2-5 | - | TRBV5-1 | - | TGCGCCAGCAGCCTGGGGCAAGAGACCCAGTACTTC | CASSLGQETQYF
TRBJ2-1 | - | TRBV10-3 | - | TGTGCCATCTCCCATCAGGGTCACAATGAGCAGTTCTTC | CAISHQGHNEQFF
TRBJ2-1 | - | TRBV15 | - | TGTGCCACCAGCAGAGGTTGGCCGAATGAGCAGTTCTTC | CATSRGWPNEQFF
TRBJ2-1 | - | TRBV9 | TRBD1 | TGTGCCAGCAGCGTAGGCAGGGGGAATGAGCAGTTCTTC | CASSVGRGNEQFF
TRBJ2-7 | once | TRBV7-9 | - | TGTGCCAGCAGCTCCCCGGTGGGCAGCTCCTACGAGCAGTACTTC | CASSSPVGSSYEQYF
TRBJ1-1 | few | TRBV2 | - | TGTGCCAGCAGTGGACCCACTGAAGCTTTCTTT | CASSGPTEAFF
TRBJ2-5 | few | TRBV14 | - | TGTGCCAGCAGCCAAGCGAACAGCCTGGGGACCCAGTACTTC | CASSQANSLGTQYF
TRBJ2-7 | - | TRBV27 | TRBD2 | TGTGCCAGCAGTCCGCGCCGCCCTAGCGGACTATCAAACTACGAGCAGTACTTC | CASSPRRPSGLSNYEQYF
TRBJ2-3 | - | TRBV2 | - | TGTGCCAGCGGGCTCCGTTTTCTAGATACGCAGTATTTT | CASGLRFLDTQYF
TRBJ2-7 | few | TRBV9 | TRBD2 | TGTGCCAGCAGCGTAGGTTCTAGCGGGGGAACCTACGAGCAGTACTTC | CASSVGSSGGTYEQYF
TRBJ2-3 | - | TRBV11-2 | - | TGTGCCAGCAGCGCATGGACGGGGGATAGGACAGATACGCAGTATTTT | CASSAWTGDRTDTQYF
TRBJ2-7 | once | TRBV25-1 | TRBD2 | TGTGCCAGCAGTGACGCGCTAGCGGGGGGATCCTACGAGCAGTACTTC | CASSDALAGGSYEQYF
TRBJ2-5 | - | TRBV7-2 | - | TGTGCCAGCAGCTGGCGTGAGGGGACCCAGTACTTC | CASSWREGTQYF
TRBJ2-1 | once | TRBV7-8 | TRBD1 | TGTGCCAGCAGCGCTAACAGGGGGCCTTGGGGCAATGAGCAGTTCTTC | CASSANRGPWGNEQFF
TRBJ2-7 | few | TRBV9 | TRBD1 | TGTGCCAGCAGCGTAGGACAGGGCATTGACGAGCAGTACTTC | CASSVGQGIDEQYF
TRBJ2-2 | - | TRBV4-3 | - | TGCGCCAGCAGCCAATCCTCGGGGGCCAACACCGGGGAGCTGTTTTTT | CASSQSSGANTGELFF
TRBJ1-1 | - | TRBV29-1 | - | TGCAGCGTTGGAATCGCTGAAGCTTTCTTT | CSVGIAEAFF
TRBJ1-6 | - | TRBV10-2 | TRBD1 | TGCGCCAGCAGTGAAACGGGACAGGGGGCTTCACCCCTCCACTTT | CASSETGQGASPLHF
TRBJ2-2 | - | TRBV7-9 | TRBD1 | TGTGCCAGCAGCCCACAGGGGACGGGCGGGGAGCTGTTTTTT | CASSPQGTGGELFF
TRBJ1-6 | - | TRBV7-9 | - | TGTGCCAGCAGCTCTGTGGGAGGGCCTTCACCCCTCCACTTT | CASSSVGGPSPLHF
TRBJ1-2 | once | TRBV29-1 | - | TGCAGCGTAGAAGTTGGTGGCTACACCTTC | CSVEVGGYTF
TRBJ1-3 | once | TRBV30 | - | TGTGCCTGGAGTGTAGGGGACACCATATATTTT | CAWSVGDTIYF
TRBJ2-3 | few | TRBV30 | TRBD2 | TGTGCCTGGGAGCGGGGGCAAGTCACAGATACGCAGTATTTT | CAWERGQVTDTQYF
TRBJ1-6 | - | TRBV7-6 | - | TGTGCCAGCAGCGGTGGATCTGACTTGGCACCCCTCCACTTT | CASSGGSDLAPLHF
TRBJ2-1 | - | TRBV10-2 | - | TGCGCCAGCACCCCTTTAGGGCAGGGGAACGGGGATGAGCAGTTCTTC | CASTPLGQGNGDEQFF
TRBJ2-7 | - | TRBV6-5 | TRBD1 | TGTGCCAGCAACCCGGGACAGGGTATCGGCGAGCAGTACTTC | CASNPGQGIGEQYF
TRBJ2-4 | few | TRBV19 | - | TGTGCCAGTAGTATAGTGGGTAGGGTCGGAGCCAAAAACATTCAGTACTTC | CASSIVGRVGAKNIQYF
TRBJ1-2 | - | TRBV30 | - | TGTGCCTGGAGCAACCGGGACAACTATGGCTACACCTTC | CAWSNRDNYGYTF
TRBJ2-1 | - | TRBV7-2 | - | TGTGCCAGCAGCTTCCCCAGCAATGAGCAGTTCTTC | CASSFPSNEQFF
TRBJ2-5 | few | TRBV25-1 | TRBD1 | TGTGCCAGCAGTGACATACAGGGGTGGGAGACCCAGTACTTC | CASSDIQGWETQYF
TRBJ2-1 | - | TRBV29-1 | TRBD2 | TGCAGCGTTGAAGCCCCGGGTAGCGGGGGCGTTGTAAATGAGCAGTTCTTC | CSVEAPGSGGVVNEQFF
TRBJ1-6 | - | TRBV27 | TRBD1 | TGTGCCAGCAGTTTACTAAGGACAGGGAATTCACCCCTCCACTTT | CASSLLRTGNSPLHF
TRBJ2-3 | - | TRBV5-1 | TRBD2 | TGCGCCAGCAGCTCGGAGCGGGGGGGCCGAGATACGCAGTATTTT | CASSSERGGRDTQYF
TRBJ2-3 | few | TRBV10-3 | TRBD2 | TGTGCCTCGGGACTAGCGGCAGATACGCAGTATTTT | CASGLAADTQYF
TRBJ2-3 | - | TRBV4-3 | - | TGCGCCAGCAGCCAAGATTATACTACGGACACAGATACGCAGTATTTT | CASSQDYTTDTDTQYF
TRBJ1-2 | - | TRBV29-1 | - | TGCAGCGTCGCCAGACGGGGCGGGTACGGCTACACCTTC | CSVARRGGYGYTF
TRBJ2-3 | - | TRBV7-2 | - | TGTGCCAGCAGCTTAGCTGGGGAGGTGGGCACAGATACGCAGTATTTT | CASSLAGEVGTDTQYF
TRBJ2-6 | - | TRBV30 | - | TGTGCCTCCCCCCGGACAGCTGGGGCCAACGTCCTGACTTTC | CASPRTAGANVLTF
TRBJ1-5 | - | TRBV15 | - | TGTGCCACCAGCAGAGAGACACAGGGCTTGCAGCCCCAGCATTTT | CATSRETQGLQPQHF
TRBJ2-5 | few | TRBV20-1 | - | TGCAGTGCTCCCCAAAAAGAGACCCAGTACTTC | CSAPQKETQYF
TRBJ2-7 | - | TRBV4-1 | - | TGCGCCAGCAGCCAAGCCCCGGACTCGAGCTCCTACGAGCAGTACTTC | CASSQAPDSSSYEQYF